The 27 T cell receptor beta chains listed next were all sequenced from one sample in a study of T-cell reconstitution after alpha-beta-depleted transplantation in children. Unique molecular identifiers were incorporated during preparation of the TCRbeta library. A single record per CDR3 protein comes from TCRdb applying MiXCR to the PCR reads. This sample yields 450,000 to 500,000 distinct CDR3 sequences, of which about an eighth are seen a single time; more than 5.5% belongs to the top ten. Here the sequenced sample was PBMCs from the stem cell graft donor, taken from the stem cell graft. The receptors were sampled from a human donor who donated a stem cell graft to a child with combined immunodeficiency.

This rearrangement joins TRBV19 to TRBJ1-6; D is perhaps TRBD1 (5 bases). Germline CDR1 LNHDA, CDR2 SQIVND (reference sequence). This CDR3 is built from 14 residues. Trimming pared 2 bases from V and 7 bases from J, leaving 9 bases between. The CDR3: CASSIRQSNSPLHF. In DNA, the CDR3 is TGTGCCAGTAGTATAAGACAGTCGAATTCACCCCTCCACTTT.

In its sample, this clonotype was seen many times. This chain connects TRBV12-3 or TRBV12-4 to TRBJ1-5; D gene uncertain. The CDR3 is made up of 14 amino acids. V lost 6 bases and J lost 1, with 10 bases in between. CDR3 DNA: TGTGCCAGCAGCCCCACAAGAAGCAATCAGCCCCAGCATTTT. This gives the protein CASSPTRSNQPQHF.

The chain is built from TRBV27 and TRBJ2-1; TRBD2 matches 7 bases. Germline-derived CDR1 and CDR2 are MNHEY and SMNVEV (reference sequence). This CDR3 contains 15 residues. V lost 11 bases to trimming and J lost 1 base; unmatched junction nucleotides: 11. DNA of the CDR3: TGTGCCGCCCAAAGGCAGGGAGGGTCCTACAATGAGCAGTTCTTC. It is translated as CAAQRQGGSYNEQFF.

This chain joins TRBV25-1 and TRBJ1-4; D ambiguous. Trimming removed 4 bases from V and 0 bases from J, with 12 bases in between. The CDR3 loop spans 16 amino acids. Per the germline V gene, CDR1 is MGHDK and CDR2 is SYGVNS. The CDR3 nucleotides are TGTGCCAGCAGTGGTAGATCGGCCGCAACTAATGAAAAACTGTTTTTT. Translated, it gives CASSGRSAATNEKLFF.

This chain joins TRBV20-1 and TRBJ2-7; D remains ambiguous. With 6 bases removed from V and 4 bases from J, the gap between germline ends came to 16 bases. CDR1 DFQATT and CDR2 SNEGSKA come from the germline V gene (reference sequence). The CDR3 totals 13 residues. CDR3 in amino acids: CSAPQSSRYEQYF. CDR3 DNA sequence: TGCAGTGCCCCCCAAAGTTCCCGTTACGAGCAGTACTTC.

This clonotype has a handful of counts. The V call is TRBV29-1, the J call TRBJ2-3, with a possible D match to TRBD2 (7 bases). The CDR3 length is 15 residues. The ends were cut back, 6 bases at V and 2 bases at J, with 18 bases in the middle. CDR1 SQVTM and CDR2 ANQGSEA come from the germline V gene. This CDR3 reads CSVGGAAGLTDTQYF. CDR3 coding DNA: TGCAGCGTGGGGGGGGCGGCAGGGCTCACAGATACGCAGTATTTT.

This clonotype was counted many times. The chain recombines TRBV7-2 with TRBJ2-7, with TRBD2 identical over 7 bases. Losses at the gene ends were 0 bases for V and 3 bases for J; bases not matched to a gene: 8. CDR1 and CDR2 (germline): SGHTA, FQGNSA. CDR3 length equals 16 residues. The CDR3 region has the DNA TGTGCCAGCAGCTTAGCTGCGCTAGCGGAGATCTACGAGCAGTACTTC. Protein product: CASSLAALAEIYEQYF. The whole variable domain, remainder taken from reference TRBV7-2 and TRBJ2-7, is GAGVSQSPSNKVTEKGKDVELRCDPISGHTALYWYRQSLGQGLEFLIYFQGNSAPDKSGLPSDRFSAERTGGSVSTLTIQRTQQEDSAVYLCASSLAALAEIYEQYFGPGTRLTVT.

The chain uses TRBV12-3 or TRBV12-4 and TRBJ2-7; TRBD1 aligns across 8 bases. CDR3 size: 15 residues. Trimming removed 2 bases from V and 3 bases from J; junction bases left unmatched: 6. In nucleotides, the CDR3 is TGTGCCAGCAGTTTATCAGCAGGGGGCGGCTACGAGCAGTACTTC. Translating gives CASSLSAGGGYEQYF.

V and J are TRBV6-1 and TRBJ1-2, with D possibly TRBD1 on 5 matching bases. CDR3 length equals 13 residues. The V end lost 5 bases, the J end lost 8 bases, and 15 bases lay between the germline ends. CDR1 and CDR2 from the germline V gene are MNHNS and SASEGT. The CDR3 loop is CASSPGTAWGYTF. As DNA, the CDR3 is TGTGCCAGCAGTCCCGGGACCGCCTGGGGCTACACCTTC.

The chain links TRBV5-4 to TRBJ2-7, with a possible D match to TRBD2 (6 bases). Germline values: CDR1 SGHNT, CDR2 YYREEE (reference sequence). CDR3 length: 16 residues. Trimming took 4 bases from V and 4 from J, leaving 21 bases between them. The CDR3 sequence: CASSGVGGPIRYEQYF. The CDR3 DNA sequence: TGTGCCAGCAGCGGAGTGGGAGGCCCCATCAGATACGAGCAGTACTTC.

Ten or more counts support this clonotype. The chain links TRBV4-3 to TRBJ2-7; a weak D match, TRBD2 (5 bases). CDR1 is LGHNA and CDR2 is YSLEER in the germline V gene. V lost 3 bases to trimming and J lost 0 bases, with 12 bases between them. The CDR3 is made up of 15 amino acids. The CDR3 region is CASSQKDGISYEQYF. The CDR3 bases are TGCGCCAGCAGCCAGAAAGACGGGATCTCCTACGAGCAGTACTTC.

This clonotype was seen ten or more times. J is TRBJ2-3 and V is TRBV12-3 or TRBV12-4, with 9 bases identical to TRBD2. Losses at the gene ends were 5 bases for V and 1 base for J; bases not matched to a gene: 1. CDR3 size: 14 residues. CDR3 bases: TGTGCCAGCAGTCAGCGGGGGGGCACAGATACGCAGTATTTT. Encoded protein: CASSQRGGTDTQYF.

The table lists this clonotype with many counts. This chain uses TRBV10-3 with TRBJ2-3, with 7 bases that match TRBD1. Germline V CDR1 and CDR2: ENHRY, SYGVKD. Trimming took 7 bases from V and 2 from J; bases not matched to a gene: 12. This CDR3 region has 16 residues. CDR3 DNA sequence: TGTGCCATCACTCCAAACAGGGGAGTCAACACAGATACGCAGTATTTT. Its translation is CAITPNRGVNTDTQYF.

The chain couples TRBV27 to TRBJ1-2, with D perhaps TRBD1 (6 bases). V lost 3 bases, J lost 5 bases, and 16 bases lay in between. Looked up from germline, CDR1 is MNHEY and CDR2 is SMNVEV (reference sequence). CDR3 length: 15 amino acids. This CDR3 reads CASSFRDNLGYGYTF. The CDR3 nucleotides read TGTGCCAGCAGTTTTAGGGACAACCTTGGGTATGGCTACACCTTC.

The chain is built from TRBV7-3 and TRBJ2-1, with 9 bases fitting TRBD2. Per the germline V gene, CDR1 is SGHTA and CDR2 is FQGTGA. V trimming: 2 bases; J trimming: 3 bases; junction bases outside the gene matches: 2. The CDR3 contains 15 residues. This CDR3 reads CASSLQRGVYNEQFF. The CDR3 DNA reads TGTGCCAGCAGCTTACAGCGGGGGGTCTACAATGAGCAGTTCTTC.

This clonotype has only a few counts. The junction and the germline gene differ at one end; a read error may be behind it. CDR3 residues: CASSEDSLSHNEQFF. CDR3 in DNA: TGTGCCAGCAGTGAAGACTCGCTCTCCCACAATGAGCAGTTCTTC. This chain links TRBV2 with TRBJ2-1; D not resolved. The germline V gene has CDR1 SNHLY and CDR2 FYNNEI. This CDR3 is 15 amino acids long.

J is TRBJ2-3 and V is TRBV27; D is possibly TRBD2 (5 bases). This CDR3 is built from 14 residues. The V and J ends lost 3 bases and 6 bases respectively, with 13 bases between them. Germline CDR1 reads MNHEY; CDR2 reads SMNVEV (reference sequence). CDR3 loop: CASSFGGSQDTQYF. CDR3 DNA sequence: TGTGCCAGCAGTTTCGGTGGGAGTCAGGATACGCAGTATTTT.

Worth noting for this clonotype: At one end the junction does not follow the germline gene, possibly because of a read error. V gene TRBV7-9 combines with J gene TRBJ2-1; no definite D call. The CDR3 has 12 amino acids. Germline-derived CDR1 and CDR2 are SEHNR and FQNEAQ (reference sequence). CDR3 nucleotide sequence: TGTGCCAGCAGCTTAGCTCTGGCCCAGCAACTCTTC. As protein: CASSLALAQQLF.

This clonotype was observed many times. The rearrangement joins TRBV20-1 to TRBJ2-1; 10 bases fit TRBD2. The CDR3 spans 15 residues. Germline V gene lookup returns CDR1 DFQATT and CDR2 SNEGSKA (reference sequence). Trimming removed 6 bases from V and 2 bases from J; junction bases left unmatched: 7. This CDR3 is CSANQAGGPYNEQFF. The CDR3 coding sequence is TGCAGTGCCAACCAAGCGGGAGGGCCCTACAATGAGCAGTTCTTC.

The chain is built from TRBV4-3 and TRBJ2-1, with D possibly matching TRBD1 (6 bases). The germline V and J ends were trimmed by 3 bases and 8 bases, with 17 bases remaining between them. CDR3 size: 15 residues. In germline, CDR1 is LGHNA, CDR2 YSLEER. The CDR3 sequence is CASSQRGTPADEQFF. DNA for the CDR3: TGCGCCAGCAGCCAGAGGGGGACCCCGGCGGATGAGCAGTTCTTC.

This clonotype was observed many times. J is TRBJ2-3 and V is TRBV29-1, with 8 bases identical to TRBD2. The CDR3 sequence is 15 residues long. Germline CDR1 is SQVTM and CDR2 is ANQGSEA. V shed 2 bases, J shed 3 bases, and the junction held 7 bases outside the gene matches. CDR3 sequence reads: CSVEPSGSLTDTQYF. CDR3 nucleotide sequence: TGCAGCGTTGAACCCAGCGGGAGTCTGACAGATACGCAGTATTTT.

This clonotype was picked up many times. The rearrangement uses TRBV11-2 and TRBJ1-5; possible D gene TRBD1, 6 bases. Germline lookup yields CDR1 SGHAT and CDR2 FQNNGV. The CDR3 covers 16 residues. The V gene lost 0 bases and the J gene lost 3 bases, with 12 bases spanning the gap. The CDR3 DNA follows: TGTGCCAGCAGCTTAGAGGGGAGGGGGACCAATCAGCCCCAGCATTTT. Translating gives CASSLEGRGTNQPQHF.

This clonotype showed up many times. The rearrangement links TRBV20-1 to TRBJ2-2; either TRBD1 or TRBD2 may supply D (5 bases each). In germline, CDR1 is DFQATT, CDR2 SNEGSKA (reference sequence). CDR3 length: 15 residues. V lost 5 bases and J 3 bases, leaving 16 bases between the germline ends. CDR3 in DNA: TGCAGTGCTCGGGGACCCAAGGCGGACACCGGGGAGCTGTTTTTT. As protein: CSARGPKADTGELFF.

The chain joins TRBV7-9 to TRBJ2-7, with D perhaps matching TRBD1 or TRBD2 (5 bases each). V lost 3 bases, J lost 2 bases, and 17 bases lay in between. CDR1 is SEHNR and CDR2 is FQNEAQ in the germline V gene (reference sequence). This CDR3 has 16 residues. The CDR3 sequence is CASSFPPWGSAYEQYF. The CDR3 coding sequence is TGTGCCAGCAGCTTCCCCCCTTGGGGGTCCGCCTACGAGCAGTACTTC. Full variable domain (rest looked up from reference TRBV7-9 and TRBJ2-7): DTGVSQNPRHKITKRGQNVTFRCDPISEHNRLYWYRQTLGQGPEFLTYFQNEAQLEKSRLLSDRFSAERPKGSFSTLEIQRTEQGDSAMYLCASSFPPWGSAYEQYFGPGTRLTVT.

In this sample, this clonotype turned up many times. The rearrangement joins TRBV21-1 to TRBJ1-1; the D segment call TRBD1 is taken from the table without a DNA check. TRBV21-1 counts as a pseudogene. The CDR3 has 16 amino acids. Written as DNA, the CDR3 is TGTGCCAGCAGGGTGACAGGGACAGGGAAAAACACTGAAGCTTTCTTT. This translates into CASRVTGTGKNTEAFF.

The chain couples TRBV4-3 to TRBJ2-7; perhaps D is TRBD1 or TRBD2 (6 bases each). Germline-derived CDR1 and CDR2 are LGHNA and YSLEER. V was trimmed by 0 bases and J by 6 bases, leaving 15 bases between them. This CDR3 has 15 residues. This CDR3 reads CASSQDFGGLREQYF. As DNA, the CDR3 is TGCGCCAGCAGCCAAGATTTCGGGGGCCTCCGCGAGCAGTACTTC.

The V and J genes are TRBV27 and TRBJ1-1; D not resolved. Germline V gene sequence: CDR1 MNHEY, CDR2 SMNVEV (reference sequence). The CDR3 extends over 14 amino acids. The V gene lost 6 bases and the J gene lost 4 bases, with 15 bases spanning the gap. CDR3 DNA: TGTGCCAGCAGCCATATTGGGATTTCCACTGAAGCTTTCTTT. Translating it yields CASSHIGISTEAFF.